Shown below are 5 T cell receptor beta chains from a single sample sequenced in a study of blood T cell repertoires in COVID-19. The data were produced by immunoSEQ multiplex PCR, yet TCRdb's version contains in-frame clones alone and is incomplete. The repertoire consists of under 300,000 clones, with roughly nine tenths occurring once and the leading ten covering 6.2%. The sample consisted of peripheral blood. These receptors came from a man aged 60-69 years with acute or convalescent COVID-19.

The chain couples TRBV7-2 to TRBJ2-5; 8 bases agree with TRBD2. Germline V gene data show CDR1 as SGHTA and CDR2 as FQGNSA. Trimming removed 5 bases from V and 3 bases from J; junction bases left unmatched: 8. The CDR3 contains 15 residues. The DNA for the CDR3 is TGTGCCAGCAGCCGGCTGTCAGCGGGAGAAGAGACCCAGTACTTC. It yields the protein CASSRLSAGEETQYF.

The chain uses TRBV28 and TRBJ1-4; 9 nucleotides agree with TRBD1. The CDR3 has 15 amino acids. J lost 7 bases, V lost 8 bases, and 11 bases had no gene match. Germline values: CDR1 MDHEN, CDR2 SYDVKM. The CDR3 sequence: CASRPHRGRGEKLFF. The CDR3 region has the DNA TGTGCCAGCCGACCGCACAGGGGGCGGGGTGAAAAACTGTTTTTT.

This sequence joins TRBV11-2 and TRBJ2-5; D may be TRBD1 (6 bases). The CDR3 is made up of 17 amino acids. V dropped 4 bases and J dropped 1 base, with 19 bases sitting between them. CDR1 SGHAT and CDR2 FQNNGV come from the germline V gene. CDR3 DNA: TGTGCCAGCAGCTCCGATCCCTACACAGGGTTCCAAGAGACCCAGTACTTC. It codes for CASSSDPYTGFQETQYF.

DNA for the CDR3: TGTGCCAGCAGCTCGTTCAGGGGGCTGGGAGAGACCCAGTACTTC. This translates into CASSSFRGLGETQYF. The chain is built from TRBV7-8 and TRBJ2-5, with 8 bases lining up with TRBD1. The CDR3 contains 15 residues. After removal of 4 bases from V and 4 bases from J, the junction contained 8 bases not matched to a gene. Germline lookup yields CDR1 SGHVS and CDR2 FQNEAQ.

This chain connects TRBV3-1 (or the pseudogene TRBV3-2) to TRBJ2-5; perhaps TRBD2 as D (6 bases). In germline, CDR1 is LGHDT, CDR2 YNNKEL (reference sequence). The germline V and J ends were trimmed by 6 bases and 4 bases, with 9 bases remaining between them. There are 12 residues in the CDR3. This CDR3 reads CASSQGGETQYF. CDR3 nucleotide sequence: TGTGCCAGCAGTCAGGGAGGAGAGACCCAGTACTTC.